The 22 T cell receptor beta chains below all came from one sample that was sequenced in a study of vaccination and CD4 T cells after COVID-19. Once obtained from cultured CD4+ T cells, the DNA was sequenced using the Oncomine TCR Beta short-read assay. In TCRdb, the PCR reads were re-called with MiXCR into one record per CDR3 protein. The table lists about 16,000 distinct CDR3 sequences, about two fifths of them singletons. The treatment: 10-day PBMC culture with coronavirus spike peptide pools or control peptides (ViraFEST assay). No antigen has been identified for these receptors. The sample here was CD4+ T cells from blood, cultured in vitro, taken after SARS-CoV-2 vaccination. These receptors were obtained from a human donor who had recovered from COVID-19.

The gene calls are TRBV12-3 or TRBV12-4 and TRBJ2-3, with 16 positions matching TRBD2. The CDR3 totals 22 residues. V trimming: 6 bases; J trimming: 0 bases; junction bases outside the gene matches: 18. The CDR3 loop is CASRAKRGGLAGGPGSTDTQYF. The DNA of the CDR3 is TGTGCCAGCAGAGCTAAGAGAGGGGGACTAGCGGGAGGGCCAGGGAGCACAGATACGCAGTATTTT.

This rearrangement joins TRBV11-3 to TRBJ2-5; D gene ambiguous. The CDR3 consists of 13 residues. The ends were cut back, 6 bases at V and 3 bases at J, with 11 bases in the middle. Germline V gene lookup returns CDR1 SGHNT and CDR2 YENEEA. Here the CDR3 DNA reads TGTGCCAGCAGTCGGCAGGTGGAAGAGACCCAGTACTTC. This codes for CASSRQVEETQYF.

The rearrangement links TRBV15 to TRBJ2-6; TRBD1 is a possible D gene (6 bases). The V and J ends lost 5 bases and 2 bases respectively, with 19 bases between them. The CDR3 is 18 residues long. CDR1 and CDR2 (germline): LNHNV, YYDKDF (reference sequence). Here the CDR3 DNA reads TGTGCCACCAGCGGCGCGGACAGTTATGGAGCTGGGGCCAACGTCCTGACTTTC. Protein product: CATSGADSYGAGANVLTF.

The rearrangement links TRBV11-3 to TRBJ2-1; D might be TRBD1 or TRBD2, each matching 6 bases. V was pared by 1 base and J by 9 bases, with 10 bases between. This CDR3 contains 13 residues. CDR1 is SGHNT and CDR2 is YENEEA in the germline V gene. Here the CDR3 reads CASSLGGAGEQFF. The CDR3 DNA follows: TGTGCCAGCAGCTTAGGGGGGGCCGGTGAGCAGTTCTTC.

This chain connects TRBV28 to TRBJ2-7; no clear D gene. Per the germline V gene, CDR1 is MDHEN and CDR2 is SYDVKM. Between the trimmed V and J ends, which lost 3 bases and 6 bases, there was a span of 18 bases. The CDR3 spans 15 residues. CDR3 in DNA: TGTGCCAGCAGTTTCCCTACGTCGCTATCGACCGAGCAGTACTTC. This encodes CASSFPTSLSTEQYF. The entire variable domain, with the rest obtained from reference TRBV28 and TRBJ2-7, is as follows: DVKVTQSSRYLVKRTGEKVFLECVQDMDHENMFWYRQDPGLGLRLIYFSYDVKMKEKGDIPEGYSVSREKKERFSLILESASTNQTSMYLCASSFPTSLSTEQYFGPGTRLTVT.

CDR3 in DNA: TGCGCCAGCAGCCACCAGATCGGGGAGCTGTTTTTT. Translation gives CASSHQIGELFF. This rearrangement joins TRBV4-1 to TRBJ2-2; D is ambiguous. V lost 3 bases and J 7 bases, leaving 6 bases between the germline ends. CDR1 MGHRA and CDR2 YSYEKL come from the germline V gene. The CDR3 has 12 amino acids.

This clonotype was observed a few times. The V and J genes are TRBV20-1 and TRBJ2-6; maybe TRBD1 (6 bases). V was cut by 1 base and J by 0 bases, with 16 bases left in between. Germline CDR1 DFQATT, CDR2 SNEGSKA (reference sequence). This CDR3 spans 18 amino acids. This CDR3 reads CSARVTGGSSSGANVLTF. The CDR3 bases are TGCAGTGCTAGAGTAACTGGGGGCTCCTCCTCTGGGGCCAACGTCCTGACTTTC.

The rearrangement joins TRBV7-6 to TRBJ2-5; 12 bases are a match to TRBD2. Germline assignment: CDR1 SGHVS and CDR2 FNYEAQ. The CDR3 extends over 16 amino acids. V dropped 8 bases and J dropped 5; count of bases not matched to a gene: 12. As DNA, the CDR3 is TGTGCCAGCCTCCCCCTAGCGGGAGGGCCCTGGGAGACCCAGTACTTC. Translating it yields CASLPLAGGPWETQYF.

The rearrangement uses TRBV20-1 and TRBJ2-1, with D perhaps matching TRBD2 (5 bases). CDR3 size: 18 residues. V was pared by 0 bases and J by 0 bases, with 18 bases between. Germline V lookup: CDR1 DFQATT, CDR2 SNEGSKA (reference sequence). The DNA of the CDR3 is TGCAGTGCTAGAGATTATGGAGGACCCCAAAGCTCCTACAATGAGCAGTTCTTC. This translates into CSARDYGGPQSSYNEQFF.

This clonotype is classed as large (0.1 to 1%). CDR3 DNA: TGTGCCAGCAGCTTAGTGACTAGCGGGTTGCAGTATTTT. Its protein is CASSLVTSGLQYF. The chain is built from TRBV7-3 and TRBJ2-3; TRBD2 agrees at 10 bases. The CDR3 is made up of 13 amino acids. V was clipped by 2 bases and J by 11 bases; unmatched bases: 4. Germline V gives CDR1 SGHTA, CDR2 FQGTGA.

The V call is TRBV20-1, the J call TRBJ2-1; D possibly matches TRBD1 or TRBD2 (5 bases each). Trimming took 1 base from V and 3 from J, leaving 25 bases between them. Germline CDR1 DFQATT, CDR2 SNEGSKA (reference sequence). The CDR3 sequence is 19 residues long. In DNA form, the CDR3 reads TGCAGTGCTAGAGTTCGCCGAGAGACCGGGACCACCCTCTACAATGAGCAGTTCTTC. It is translated as CSARVRRETGTTLYNEQFF.

J is TRBJ2-3 and V is TRBV6-1; D is uncertain. The CDR3 spans 14 residues. The germline V gene has CDR1 MNHNS and CDR2 SASEGT. Between the trimmed V and J ends, which lost 4 bases and 2 bases, there was a span of 10 bases. This chain's CDR3 is CASSVPTLTDTQYF. The CDR3 region has the DNA TGTGCCAGCAGTGTACCTACACTCACAGATACGCAGTATTTT.

This chain uses TRBV7-2 with TRBJ2-7; tentative D call: TRBD2 (6 bases). The V gene's germline CDR1 is SGHTA and CDR2 FQGNSA. The ends were cut back, 4 bases at V and 0 bases at J, with 13 bases in the middle. CDR3 length: 15 residues. CDR3 residues: CASSSSGLSSYEQYF. The CDR3 DNA sequence: TGTGCCAGCAGCTCAAGCGGGTTGAGCTCCTACGAGCAGTACTTC. The whole variable domain, remainder taken from reference TRBV7-2 and TRBJ2-7, is GAGVSQSPSNKVTEKGKDVELRCDPISGHTALYWYRQSLGQGLEFLIYFQGNSAPDKSGLPSDRFSAERTGGSVSTLTIQRTQQEDSAVYLCASSSSGLSSYEQYFGPGTRLTVT.

Only a few counts were recorded for this clonotype. The DNA of the CDR3 is TGTGCCAGCAGCCGAACCGCAGGGGCCCGCCAAGAGACCCAGTACTTC. Translation gives CASSRTAGARQETQYF. This chain joins TRBV6-1 and TRBJ2-5; perhaps TRBD1 as D (6 bases). Trimming pared 6 bases from V and 1 base from J, leaving 18 bases between. CDR3 size: 16 residues. Germline values: CDR1 MNHNS, CDR2 SASEGT.

V gene TRBV19 combines with J gene TRBJ2-3; D unclear. The CDR3 length is 14 residues. Trimming removed 5 bases at V and 4 bases at J, with 13 bases between. CDR1 and CDR2 from the germline V gene are LNHDA and SQIVND (reference sequence). Written as DNA, the CDR3 is TGTGCCAGTAGTCAGCCCTCCGCCGCAGATACGCAGTATTTT. As protein: CASSQPSAADTQYF.

The chain carries TRBV20-1 and TRBJ2-7; tentatively, D is TRBD1 (6 bases). With 5 bases removed from V and 2 bases from J, the gap between germline ends came to 13 bases. The CDR3 is made up of 13 amino acids. The germline gives CDR1 DFQATT, CDR2 SNEGSKA (reference sequence). The CDR3 DNA sequence: TGCAGTGCTCCGAAACAGGGTACCTACGAGCAGTACTTC. Translated, it gives CSAPKQGTYEQYF.

For this clonotype: Given the absence of the conserved phenylalanine or tryptophan at the CDR3 end, a read error is likely. V is TRBV7-9 and J is TRBJ1-2; TRBD1 agrees at 7 bases. Germline V gene lookup returns CDR1 SEHNR and CDR2 FQNEAQ (reference sequence). The V and J ends lost 5 bases and 4 bases, in that order; junction bases with no gene match: 4. This CDR3 has 13 residues. This chain's CDR3 is CASSNRGPYGYTL. Written as DNA, the CDR3 is TGTGCCAGCAGCAATAGGGGGCCCTATGGCTACACCCTC.

This clonotype appeared a few times. V and J are TRBV2 and TRBJ1-2; possible D gene TRBD1, 6 bases. The CDR3 length is 17 residues. V lost 6 bases to trimming and J lost 4 bases, with 24 bases between them. CDR1 and CDR2 (germline): SNHLY, FYNNEI. The CDR3 DNA sequence: TGTGCCAGCAGAAGTCCTGGGGTCAGGGGCGAAAGCTATGGCTACACCTTC. As protein: CASRSPGVRGESYGYTF.

The J gene is TRBJ1-6, the V gene TRBV12-3 or TRBV12-4; TRBD1 might be the D (5 bases). This CDR3 is 16 amino acids long. The V end was cut by 5 bases, the J end by 8 bases, with 19 bases between. Here the CDR3 DNA reads TGTGCCAGCAGTACGTGGGGGTCCGGGGGGGATTCACCCCTCCACTTT. It yields the protein CASSTWGSGGDSPLHF.

This chain connects TRBV6-1 to TRBJ2-3; D is undetermined. Trimming cost V 4 bases and J 0 bases, with 5 bases left between them. This CDR3 region has 13 residues. Germline lookup yields CDR1 MNHNS and CDR2 SASEGT. This CDR3 reads CASSVTSTDTQYF. In DNA form, the CDR3 reads TGTGCCAGCAGTGTTACTAGCACAGATACGCAGTATTTT.

This clonotype turned up a few times. The chain has TRBV20-1 and TRBJ1-5; 7 nucleotides agree with TRBD1. Germline trimming cut 5 bases from V and 3 bases from J; bases unmatched to any gene: 16. Germline V gene data show CDR1 as DFQATT and CDR2 as SNEGSKA (reference sequence). CDR3 length: 17 residues. CDR3 sequence reads: CSAGLLTLGTVNQPQHF. In DNA, the CDR3 is TGCAGTGCTGGCCTCTTGACGCTAGGGACAGTCAATCAGCCCCAGCATTTT.

The V gene is TRBV2, the J gene TRBJ2-7, with D uncertain. This CDR3 comprises 15 residues. V shed 0 bases and J shed 7 bases, with 16 bases lying between them. CDR1 SNHLY and CDR2 FYNNEI come from the germline V gene. CDR3 in DNA: TGTGCCAGCAGTGAAGCGCTTGAAGTTCATAGGGAGCAGTACTTC. This codes for CASSEALEVHREQYF.